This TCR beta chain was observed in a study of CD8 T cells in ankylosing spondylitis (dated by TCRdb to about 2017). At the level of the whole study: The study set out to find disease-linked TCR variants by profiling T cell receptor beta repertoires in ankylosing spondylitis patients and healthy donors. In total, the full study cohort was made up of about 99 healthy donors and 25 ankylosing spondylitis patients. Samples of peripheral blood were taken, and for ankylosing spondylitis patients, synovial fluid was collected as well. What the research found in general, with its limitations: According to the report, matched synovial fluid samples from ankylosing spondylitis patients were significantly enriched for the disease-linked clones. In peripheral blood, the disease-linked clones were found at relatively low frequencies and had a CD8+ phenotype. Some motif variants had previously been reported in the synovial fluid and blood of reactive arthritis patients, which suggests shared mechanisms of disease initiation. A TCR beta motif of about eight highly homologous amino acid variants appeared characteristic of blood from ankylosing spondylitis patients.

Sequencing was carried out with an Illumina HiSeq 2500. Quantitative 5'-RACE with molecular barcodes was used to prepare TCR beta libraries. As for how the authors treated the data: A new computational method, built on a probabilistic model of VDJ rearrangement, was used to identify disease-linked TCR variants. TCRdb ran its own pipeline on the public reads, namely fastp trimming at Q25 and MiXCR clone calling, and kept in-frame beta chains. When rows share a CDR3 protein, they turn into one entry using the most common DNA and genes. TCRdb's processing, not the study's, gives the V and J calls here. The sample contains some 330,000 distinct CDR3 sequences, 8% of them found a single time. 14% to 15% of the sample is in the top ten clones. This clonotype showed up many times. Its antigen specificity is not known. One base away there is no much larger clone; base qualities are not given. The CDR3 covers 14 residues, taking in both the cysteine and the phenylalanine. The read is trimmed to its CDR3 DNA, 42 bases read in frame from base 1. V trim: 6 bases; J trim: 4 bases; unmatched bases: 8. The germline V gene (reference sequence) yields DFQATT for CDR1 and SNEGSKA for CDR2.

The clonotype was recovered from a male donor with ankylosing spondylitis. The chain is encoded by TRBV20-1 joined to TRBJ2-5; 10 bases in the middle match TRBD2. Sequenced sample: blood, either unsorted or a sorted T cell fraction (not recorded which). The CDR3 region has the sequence CSATPLAGRETQYF. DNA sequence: TGCAGTGCAACCCCACTAGCGGGAAGAGAGACCCAGTACTTC.